The entry below gives a single T cell receptor beta chain sequence along with its context. Its antigen is still unknown. This specimen belongs to a study of T-cell reconstitution after alpha-beta-depleted transplantation in children. Notes on the study in general: Elevated TCRbeta diversity at day 60 was traced, in some patients, to surviving recipient T cells and thymic progenitors. Several hundred rapidly expanded clones from non-depleted graft cells reportedly supplied alpha-beta T cells about two months post-transplant. The authors attributed T-cell counts and diversity one year after transplant mostly to newly produced T cells.

V was cut by 3 bases and J by 4 bases, with 12 bases left in between. The CDR3 covers 14 residues. Unique molecular identifiers tagged the TCRbeta library. From the PCR reads, TCRdb called clonotypes with MiXCR, one entry per CDR3 protein. In the table there are about 980,000 distinct CDR3 sequences, 25% to 30% of which are singletons. The clonotype originates from a boy under two years old who had a stem cell transplant for SCID, so the T cells may come from the graft donor. V gene TRBV12-3 or TRBV12-4 combines with J gene TRBJ2-5; possibly TRBD2 for D (6 bases). Specimen: PBMCs, mostly from graft donor cells, collected 360 days after TCRalphabeta/CD19-depleted stem cell transplant. CDR3 loop: CASSFRDFGETQYF. The CDR3 coding sequence is TGTGCCAGCAGTTTTCGGGACTTCGGAGAGACCCAGTACTTC.